Listed below are T cell receptor beta chains from one sample, sequenced in a study of T cell responses to AZD1222 COVID-19 vaccine. Method: immunoSEQ multiplex PCR; TCRdb's copy keeps in-frame clones and lacks some. The sample yields some 150,000 clones, more than 80% seen once. Material: peripheral blood, obtained on day 0 of AZD1222 vaccination. These receptors came from an adult in good health. The CDR3 runs from the conserved cysteine through the conserved F or W. D genes are given only for firm matches. Some rows have no size entry. The others give once, few or many, or a class for an expanded clone.

abundance: -; v_gene: TRBV4-1; j_gene: TRBJ1-1; len: 15; d_gene: TRBD1; CDR3nt: TGCGCCAGCAGCTCCAAGACAGGGATGAACACTGAAGCTTTCTTT; CDR3aa: CASSSKTGMNTEAFF
abundance: -; v_gene: TRBV5-1; j_gene: TRBJ1-2; len: 15; d_gene: -; CDR3nt: TGCGCCAACGCACCCCCGCTCTGCGCTTCCTATGGCTACACCTTC; CDR3aa: CANAPPLCASYGYTF
abundance: -; v_gene: TRBV29-1; j_gene: TRBJ2-3; len: 14; d_gene: -; CDR3nt: TGCAACCTTGGCTTGGAGGGTGGCGCAGATACGCAGTATTTT; CDR3aa: CNLGLEGGADTQYF
abundance: few; v_gene: TRBV5-5; j_gene: TRBJ1-1; len: 11; d_gene: -; CDR3nt: TGTGCCAGCAGCTTGACCCCTGAAGCTTTCTTT; CDR3aa: CASSLTPEAFF
abundance: few; v_gene: TRBV27; j_gene: TRBJ1-3; len: 15; d_gene: TRBD1; CDR3nt: TGTGCCAGCAGTTCTCAGGGGGGGTCTGGAAACACCATATATTTT; CDR3aa: CASSSQGGSGNTIYF
abundance: -; v_gene: TRBV28; j_gene: TRBJ1-4; len: 14; d_gene: TRBD1; CDR3nt: TGTGCCAGCAGTTTAGACAGGGTGCGTGAAAAACTGTTTTTT; CDR3aa: CASSLDRVREKLFF
abundance: -; v_gene: TRBV5-1; j_gene: TRBJ1-2; len: 14; d_gene: -; CDR3nt: TGCGCCAGCAGGATTTTCGTAACGGGAGAAGGCTACACCTTC; CDR3aa: CASRIFVTGEGYTF
abundance: -; v_gene: TRBV2; j_gene: TRBJ1-5; len: 14; d_gene: -; CDR3nt: TGTGCCAGCAGTGATGGACAGTCAAGGCAGCCCCAGCATTTT; CDR3aa: CASSDGQSRQPQHF
abundance: -; v_gene: TRBV15; j_gene: TRBJ2-7; len: 18; d_gene: TRBD2; CDR3nt: TGTGCCACCAGCAGATCCTCTCGGCGACTAGCGGGGGCCTACGAGCAGTACTTC; CDR3aa: CATSRSSRRLAGAYEQYF
abundance: -; v_gene: TRBV5-4; j_gene: TRBJ1-2; len: 15; d_gene: -; CDR3nt: TGTGCCAGCAGCTTGGATAACGGACTTAACTATGGCTACACCTTC; CDR3aa: CASSLDNGLNYGYTF
abundance: -; v_gene: TRBV4-1; j_gene: TRBJ2-2; len: 17; d_gene: -; CDR3nt: TGCGCCAGCAGCCAAGATGAAGGGGCTTCTGATACCGGGGAGCTGTTTTTT; CDR3aa: CASSQDEGASDTGELFF
abundance: -; v_gene: TRBV6-5; j_gene: TRBJ2-1; len: 15; d_gene: -; CDR3nt: TGTGCCAGCAGTTACTTGAGAGCTCAAAGCAATGAGCAGTTCTTC; CDR3aa: CASSYLRAQSNEQFF
abundance: -; v_gene: TRBV6-5; j_gene: TRBJ1-3; len: 15; d_gene: -; CDR3nt: TGTGCCAGCAACTCGGGGGGGGTTGACGGAAACACCATATATTTT; CDR3aa: CASNSGGVDGNTIYF
abundance: few; v_gene: TRBV19; j_gene: TRBJ2-5; len: 14; d_gene: -; CDR3nt: TGTGCCAGTAGTAGGGCTGCTATTCAAGAGACCCAGTACTTC; CDR3aa: CASSRAAIQETQYF
abundance: -; v_gene: TRBV7-8; j_gene: TRBJ1-6; len: 16; d_gene: TRBD1; CDR3nt: TGTGCCAGCAGCTTAGGGGGGGACAGGCGGCGAGGGACCCTCCACTTT; CDR3aa: CASSLGGDRRRGTLHF
abundance: -; v_gene: TRBV6-5; j_gene: TRBJ2-7; len: 15; d_gene: TRBD2; CDR3nt: TGTGCCAGCACCCAGTGGCGGGGGGCGAGGTACGAGCAGTACTTC; CDR3aa: CASTQWRGARYEQYF